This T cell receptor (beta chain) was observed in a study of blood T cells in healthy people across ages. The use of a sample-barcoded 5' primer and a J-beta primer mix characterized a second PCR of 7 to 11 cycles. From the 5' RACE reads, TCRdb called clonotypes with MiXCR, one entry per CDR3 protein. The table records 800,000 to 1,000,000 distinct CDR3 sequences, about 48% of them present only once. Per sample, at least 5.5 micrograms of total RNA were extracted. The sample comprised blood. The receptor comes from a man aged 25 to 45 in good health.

The CDR3 loop is CASSLAAGDHQETQYF. The DNA for the CDR3 is TGTGCCAGCAGCTTAGCGGCGGGGGATCACCAAGAGACCCAGTACTTC. The chain joins TRBV7-2 to TRBJ2-5; 7 nucleotides align to TRBD2. The CDR3 extends over 16 amino acids. J was trimmed by 0 bases and V by 0 bases; bases with no gene match: 4. In germline, CDR1 is SGHTA, CDR2 FQGNSA. Looking up the rest from reference TRBV7-2 and TRBJ2-5 gives the full variable domain: GAGVSQSPSNKVTEKGKDVELRCDPISGHTALYWYRQSLGQGLEFLIYFQGNSAPDKSGLPSDRFSAERTGGSVSTLTIQRTQQEDSAVYLCASSLAAGDHQETQYFGPGTRLLVL.